Shown below are 27 T cell receptor beta chains from a single sample sequenced in a study of blood T cell repertoires in COVID-19. The protocol was immunoSEQ multiplex PCR, while the TCRdb copy is restricted to in-frame clones and leaves out a portion. The table shows 410,000 or so clones, with 75% to 90% occurring only once. The sequencing sample was made of peripheral blood. The source is a middle-aged woman with COVID-19, enrolled during active disease.

This rearrangement joins TRBV18 to TRBJ1-4; D gene unclear. The V gene lost 4 bases and the J gene lost 8 bases, with 14 bases spanning the gap. Germline loops: CDR1 KGHSH, CDR2 LQKENI. This CDR3 is 14 amino acids long. CDR3 protein: CASSQLGNGEKLFF. The CDR3 bases are TGTGCCAGCTCACAGCTAGGCAACGGCGAAAAACTGTTTTTT.

V and J are TRBV19 and TRBJ1-5, with TRBD1 identical over 7 bases. CDR3 length: 14 amino acids. Germline V lookup: CDR1 LNHDA, CDR2 SQIVND (reference sequence). With 8 bases clipped from V and 0 bases from J, the junction kept 4 bases outside the gene matches. The CDR3 nucleotides are TGTGCCAGTTCGGACAGGTCTAGCAATCAGCCCCAGCATTTT. Its translation is CASSDRSSNQPQHF.

This chain joins TRBV7-8 and TRBJ1-6, with a weak D call TRBD1 (5 bases). V shed 2 bases and J shed 10 bases, with 12 bases lying between them. CDR1 and CDR2 from the germline V gene are SGHVS and FQNEAQ. This CDR3 is built from 14 residues. This CDR3 reads CASSLSGQGSPLHF. CDR3 sequence (DNA): TGTGCCAGCAGCTTATCTGGCCAGGGATCACCCCTCCACTTT.

The J gene is TRBJ2-4, the V gene TRBV28; tentatively, D is TRBD1 (6 bases). Trimming shortened V by 6 bases and J by 5 bases, and 17 bases separated the two germline ends. Germline V gene sequence: CDR1 MDHEN, CDR2 SYDVKM. This CDR3 is 15 amino acids long. For the CDR3, the DNA is TGTGCCAGCAGCCCGAGGGGGTTTCATGAAAACATTCAGTACTTC. Translated: CASSPRGFHENIQYF.

The gene calls are TRBV5-1 and TRBJ1-2, with a weak D call TRBD1 (6 bases). CDR3 size: 15 residues. Germline-derived CDR1 and CDR2 are SGHRS and YFSETQ. V dropped 3 bases and J dropped 3 bases, with 15 bases sitting between them. CDR3 bases: TGCGCCAGCAGCTACTGGGAAGGGGGTGACTATGGCTACACCTTC. Translating it yields CASSYWEGGDYGYTF. The whole variable domain, filled in from reference TRBV5-1 and TRBJ1-2, reads KAGVTQTPRYLIKTRGQQVTLSCSPISGHRSVSWYQQTPGQGLQFLFEYFSETQRNKGNFPGRFSGRQFSNSRSEMNVSTLELGDSALYLCASSYWEGGDYGYTFGSGTRLTVV.

This rearrangement joins TRBV7-3 to TRBJ1-6, with 7 positions matching TRBD1. The CDR3 runs to 13 residues. J lost 7 bases, V lost 4 bases, and 1 base had no gene match. The germline V gene encodes CDR1 SGHTA and CDR2 FQGTGA. This chain's CDR3 is CASSSQGNSPLHF. The CDR3 DNA is TGTGCCAGCAGCTCACAGGGGAATTCACCCCTCCACTTT.

This clone appeared a few times. This chain connects TRBV10-3 to TRBJ2-3; 11 bases align to TRBD2. The CDR3 runs to 16 residues. V lost 8 bases to trimming and J lost 2 bases; unmatched junction nucleotides: 9. Germline values: CDR1 ENHRY, CDR2 SYGVKD. CDR3 in DNA: TGTGCCATCCCAGCAGGGACTAGCGGTAACACAGATACGCAGTATTTT. It yields the protein CAIPAGTSGNTDTQYF.

The V call is TRBV5-1, the J call TRBJ1-6; 7 bases map to TRBD1. Germline V CDR1 and CDR2: SGHRS, YFSETQ. J gave up 9 bases and V 0 bases, and 12 bases lay outside the gene matches. There are 17 residues in the CDR3. The CDR3 spells CASSLGSGGQPVSPLHF. CDR3 DNA: TGCGCCAGCAGCTTGGGGAGCGGGGGACAGCCCGTTTCACCCCTCCACTTT.

J is TRBJ1-5 and V is TRBV10-3; D remains ambiguous. The CDR3 loop spans 13 amino acids. In germline, CDR1 is ENHRY, CDR2 SYGVKD. With 2 bases removed from V and 11 bases from J, the gap between germline ends came to 13 bases. CDR3 residues: CAISEERRSSQHF. Written as DNA, the CDR3 is TGTGCCATCAGTGAGGAGAGGCGTAGTTCCCAGCATTTT.

The chain uses TRBV7-2 and TRBJ2-2, with D hard to call. There are 13 residues in the CDR3. V dropped 4 bases and J dropped 2 bases, with 5 bases sitting between them. CDR1 SGHTA and CDR2 FQGNSA come from the germline V gene. CDR3 sequence: CASSSPNTGELFF. Written as DNA, the CDR3 is TGTGCCAGCAGCTCCCCAAACACCGGGGAGCTGTTTTTT.

This CDR3 is CASRFSPGQGTEAFF. CDR3 DNA sequence: TGTGCCAGCAGGTTTTCACCGGGACAGGGGACTGAAGCTTTCTTT. This chain connects TRBV27 to TRBJ1-1, with TRBD1 identical over 10 bases. Germline V gene lookup returns CDR1 MNHEY and CDR2 SMNVEV (reference sequence). After removal of 6 bases from V and 5 bases from J, the junction contained 9 bases not matched to a gene. The CDR3 is 15 amino acids.

The V and J genes are TRBV7-9 and TRBJ2-7; D not resolved. V gave up 1 base and J gave up 12 bases, with 13 bases separating them. This CDR3 has 12 residues. Germline V gene sequence: CDR1 SEHNR, CDR2 FQNEAQ (reference sequence). The CDR3 sequence is CASSLEGSPGYF. The DNA of the CDR3 is TGTGCCAGCAGCTTAGAAGGATCCCCGGGGTACTTC.

In its sample, this clone was seen once. J is TRBJ2-3 and V is TRBV28; no reliable D call. The V end was cut by 5 bases, the J end by 4 bases, with 13 bases between. Germline lookup yields CDR1 MDHEN and CDR2 SYDVKM. This CDR3 is 14 amino acids long. This CDR3 is CASSPNALPDTQYF. The CDR3 nucleotides read TGTGCCAGCAGTCCCAACGCACTCCCAGATACGCAGTATTTT. Complete variable domain (other parts from reference TRBV28 and TRBJ2-3): DVKVTQSSRYLVKRTGEKVFLECVQDMDHENMFWYRQDPGLGLRLIYFSYDVKMKEKGDIPEGYSVSREKKERFSLILESASTNQTSMYLCASSPNALPDTQYFGPGTRLTVL.

For the CDR3, the DNA is TGTGCCAGCAGCGCCCAGTGGAGGGCGGGCAATGAGCAGTTCTTC. The encoded protein is CASSAQWRAGNEQFF. V is TRBV7-2 and J is TRBJ2-1, with D perhaps TRBD2 (6 bases). The CDR3 sequence is 15 residues long. Germline CDR1 is SGHTA and CDR2 is FQGNSA. Trimming stripped 5 bases from V and 6 bases from J, with 17 bases between.

The chain carries TRBV5-1 and TRBJ1-2, with 12 bases that match TRBD1. Germline trimming cut 4 bases from V and 10 bases from J; bases unmatched to any gene: 14. The CDR3 spans 16 residues. Germline V CDR1 and CDR2: SGHRS, YFSETQ. The CDR3 here is CASSAQGPGQGAPYTF. The CDR3 DNA is TGCGCCAGCAGCGCGCAGGGGCCGGGACAGGGGGCCCCCTACACCTTC.

The chain couples TRBV24-1 to TRBJ1-5; D might be TRBD1 (6 bases). Germline CDR1 is KGHDR and CDR2 is SFDVKD. The CDR3 totals 16 residues. The V gene lost 4 bases and the J gene lost 1 base, with 13 bases spanning the gap. CDR3 nucleotide sequence: TGTGCCACCAGTGACCCCGGACAGCCCAGCAATCAGCCCCAGCATTTT. It yields the protein CATSDPGQPSNQPQHF.

The chain uses TRBV15 and TRBJ1-2, with TRBD1 as a possible D gene (5 bases). V lost 1 base, J lost 8 bases, and 11 bases lay in between. Germline V lookup: CDR1 LNHNV, CDR2 YYDKDF (reference sequence). There are 13 residues in the CDR3. Written as DNA, the CDR3 is TGTGCCACCAGCAGAGCAGCCGGGGGGGGCTACACCTTC. Translating gives CATSRAAGGGYTF.

V gene TRBV5-1 combines with J gene TRBJ1-4; no definite D call. Between the trimmed V and J ends, which lost 0 bases and 5 bases, there was a span of 11 bases. Germline CDR1 SGHRS, CDR2 YFSETQ. The CDR3 sequence is 15 residues long. CDR3 sequence (DNA): TGCGCCAGCAGCTTGGAGGGCAGACTAAATGAAAAACTGTTTTTT. This codes for CASSLEGRLNEKLFF. The whole variable domain, filled in from reference TRBV5-1 and TRBJ1-4, reads KAGVTQTPRYLIKTRGQQVTLSCSPISGHRSVSWYQQTPGQGLQFLFEYFSETQRNKGNFPGRFSGRQFSNSRSEMNVSTLELGDSALYLCASSLEGRLNEKLFFGSGTQLSVL.

The V gene is TRBV4-2, the J gene TRBJ2-1; perhaps TRBD2 as D (7 bases). Trimming removed 4 bases from V and 6 bases from J, with 19 bases in between. This CDR3 spans 16 amino acids. Per germline, CDR1 LGHNA and CDR2 YNFKEQ. In DNA, the CDR3 is TGTGCCAGCAGCCCTGGGGCACGGGGGGCCGGCAATGAGCAGTTCTTC. Amino acids: CASSPGARGAGNEQFF.

The rearrangement links TRBV5-8 to TRBJ1-5; 7 bases fit TRBD1. Germline CDR1 SGHTS, CDR2 YDEGEE. CDR3 length equals 16 residues. V dropped 5 bases and J dropped 6; count of bases not matched to a gene: 14. The CDR3 loop is CASSSYGTAKPQPQHF. The DNA for the CDR3 is TGTGCCAGCAGTAGCTACGGGACAGCTAAGCCTCAGCCCCAGCATTTT.

This clone has a single count. The chain is built from TRBV28 and TRBJ1-2; D not certain. CDR1 MDHEN and CDR2 SYDVKM come from the germline V gene. Trimming took 5 bases from V and 8 from J, leaving 18 bases between them. The CDR3 spans 14 residues. CDR3 nucleotides: TGTGCCAGCAGTCTCCTTGGGCAAGTTTGGGGCTACACCTTC. Its protein product is CASSLLGQVWGYTF.

The V gene is TRBV6-1, the J gene TRBJ1-3, with 9 bases matching TRBD1. V was pared by 4 bases and J by 1 base, with 5 bases of the junction left unmatched. Germline lookup yields CDR1 MNHNS and CDR2 SASEGT. The CDR3 is made up of 16 amino acids. The CDR3 region is CASSAQGAQSGNTIYF. The CDR3 nucleotides are TGTGCCAGCAGTGCACAGGGGGCGCAGTCTGGAAACACCATATATTTT.

The chain uses TRBV28 and TRBJ1-4, with a tentative D call TRBD1 (6 bases). This CDR3 comprises 15 residues. Germline values: CDR1 MDHEN, CDR2 SYDVKM. V gave up 5 bases and J gave up 4 bases, with 14 bases separating them. In DNA, the CDR3 is TGTGCCAGCAGTACCGGACAGTTGGGTAATGAAAAACTGTTTTTT. It codes for CASSTGQLGNEKLFF.

This chain uses TRBV7-2 with TRBJ2-1; 11 bases are shared with TRBD2. The junction had 6 bases not matched to a gene; V was cut back by 3 bases and J by 8 bases. In germline, CDR1 is SGHTA, CDR2 FQGNSA. This CDR3 comprises 15 residues. The CDR3 here is CASSFSGGANDEQFF. For the CDR3, the DNA is TGTGCCAGCAGCTTTAGCGGGGGGGCCAACGATGAGCAGTTCTTC.

The chain recombines TRBV15 with TRBJ2-7, with D tentatively TRBD1 (7 bases). V gave up 5 bases and J gave up 8 bases, with 10 bases separating them. Germline CDR1 LNHNV, CDR2 YYDKDF (reference sequence). The CDR3 length is 11 residues. CDR3 bases: TGTGCCACCAGCGCGGGACAGAAGCAGTACTTC. Amino acid sequence: CATSAGQKQYF.

This clone was seen only once. V usage is TRBV18 and J usage is TRBJ1-5, with D possibly TRBD1 on 5 matching bases. Germline V gene sequence: CDR1 KGHSH, CDR2 LQKENI. Trimming pared 2 bases from V and 1 base from J, leaving 15 bases between. This CDR3 contains 17 residues. DNA of the CDR3: TGTGCCAGCTCACCAGCGCGAGGAGGGGCGAGCAATCAGCCCCAGCATTTT. Its protein product is CASSPARGGASNQPQHF.

The CDR3 sequence: CASSLGLTSGPQETQYF. The CDR3 nucleotides read TGTGCCAGCAGCTTAGGTCTAACTAGCGGACCCCAAGAGACCCAGTACTTC. This rearrangement joins TRBV7-6 to TRBJ2-5; 8 nucleotides agree with TRBD2. J was trimmed by 1 base and V by 1 base; bases with no gene match: 8. The CDR3 loop spans 17 amino acids. Germline V gene data show CDR1 as SGHVS and CDR2 as FNYEAQ.